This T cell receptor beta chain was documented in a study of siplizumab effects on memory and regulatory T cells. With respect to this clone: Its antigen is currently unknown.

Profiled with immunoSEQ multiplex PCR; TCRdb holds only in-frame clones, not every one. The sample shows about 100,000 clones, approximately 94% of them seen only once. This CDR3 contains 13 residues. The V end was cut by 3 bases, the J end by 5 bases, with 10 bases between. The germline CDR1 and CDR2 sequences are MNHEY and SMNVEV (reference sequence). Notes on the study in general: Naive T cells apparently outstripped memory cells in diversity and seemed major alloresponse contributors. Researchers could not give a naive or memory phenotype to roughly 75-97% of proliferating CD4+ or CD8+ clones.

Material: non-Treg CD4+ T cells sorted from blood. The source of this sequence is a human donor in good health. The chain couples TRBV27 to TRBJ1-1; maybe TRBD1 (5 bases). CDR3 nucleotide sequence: TGTGCCAGCAGTTTCAAGGGGTGGACTGAAGCTTTCTTT. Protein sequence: CASSFKGWTEAFF.